This TCR beta chain derives from a study of identical twins. Regarding the study as a whole: Beta clonotypes that were abundant in cord blood contained fewer insertions, a pattern absent from memory repertoires. In monozygotic twins, models underestimated the sharing of out-of-frame TCR alpha.

Through template switching, a universal primer site was introduced, and the cDNA contained unique molecular identifiers. TCRdb independently ran MiXCR on the 5' RACE reads; one entry per CDR3 protein. The sample contains just under 550,000 distinct CDR3 sequences, 13% to 15% of which appear only once. Each donor (without exception) was a healthy Caucasian. For this clonotype: Its matching antigen is unknown.

Germline values: CDR1 DFQATT, CDR2 SNEGSKA (reference sequence). CDR3 length: 16 amino acids. The V end was cut by 3 bases, the J end by 0 bases, with 15 bases between. The sample also formed part of further work on yellow fever vaccine responses in identical twins.

The sample consisted of CD4+ T cells sorted from blood. This clonotype originated in a young woman in good health. This chain uses TRBV20-1 with TRBJ2-1, with unresolved D. CDR3 loop: CSARGPAPSSYNEQFF. The CDR3 DNA reads as TGCAGTGCTAGGGGCCCGGCGCCGAGCTCCTACAATGAGCAGTTCTTC.